This passage covers 19 T cell receptor beta chains from one sample sequenced in a study of post-analysis software for immune sequencing data. Notes on the study in general: Included in a set of about 5 TRBV segments more frequent in patients than controls were TRBV5-6, TRBV5-1 and TRBV20-1.

No antigens are known for them. Unique molecular identifiers were carried by the TCR beta cDNA libraries. TCRdb independently ran MiXCR on the PCR reads; one entry per CDR3 protein. The data contain 650,000 to 850,000 distinct CDR3 sequences, around 50% of them singletons. The sequenced sample was blood. These receptors all stem from a girl aged 5 to 17 with multiple sclerosis.

In this sample, this clonotype turned up a few times. The chain joins TRBV7-8 to TRBJ2-4; D possibly corresponds to TRBD1 (5 bases). The J call is doubtful: the DNA matches TRBJ2-7 better. This CDR3 is 14 amino acids long. Germline lookup yields CDR1 SGHVS and CDR2 FQNEAQ. CDR3 sequence: CASSQSSGPVEQYF. In DNA form, the CDR3 reads TGTGCCAGCAGCCAGAGTTCAGGGCCGGTCGAGCAGTACTTC.

The J gene is TRBJ2-3, the V gene TRBV20-1, with 10 bases lining up with TRBD2. From germline, CDR1 is DFQATT and CDR2 SNEGSKA (reference sequence). J gave up 2 bases and V 4 bases, and 12 bases lay outside the gene matches. This CDR3 is built from 17 residues. The CDR3 region is CSATEAGGLLNTDTQYF. The CDR3, as DNA: TGCAGTGCTACTGAAGCGGGAGGGCTGCTGAACACAGATACGCAGTATTTT.

In regard to this clonotype: An end of the junction does not agree with germline; a read error may underlie this. The V gene is TRBV29-1, the J gene TRBJ2-5, with 8 bases aligning to TRBD1. Germline lookup yields CDR1 SQVTM and CDR2 ANQGSEA. The CDR3 runs 14 residues. In DNA form, the CDR3 reads TGCAGCGTGAGGGGGGACAGGTTGTTGGAGACCCAGTATTTC. It specifies CSVRGDRLLETQYF.

On this clonotype itself: Relative to the germline gene, one junction end is altered; a read error may explain this. The V and J genes are TRBV6-1 and TRBJ1-5, with 10 bases that match TRBD1. The CDR3 spans 16 residues. Germline V lookup: CDR1 MNHNS, CDR2 SASEGT. CDR3 nucleotides: TGTGCCAGAAGTGCACGACAGGGGGCCTCCAATCAGCCCCAGCATTTT. This codes for CARSARQGASNQPQHF.

The V and J genes are TRBV9 and TRBJ1-5, with TRBD1 as a possible D gene (5 bases). Trimming cost V 0 bases and J 4 bases, with 14 bases left between them. CDR3 length: 16 residues. Germline V gene data show CDR1 as SGDLS and CDR2 as YYNGEE. The CDR3 sequence: CASSVGAGAANQPQHF. CDR3 nucleotides: TGTGCCAGCAGCGTAGGGGCCGGGGCCGCTAATCAGCCCCAGCATTTT.

This clonotype was seen more than once but under ten times. V and J are TRBV6-6 and TRBJ2-5, with 9 bases identical to TRBD2. Germline V gene lookup returns CDR1 MNHNY and CDR2 SVGAGI (reference sequence). This CDR3 spans 14 amino acids. J lost 6 bases, V lost 7 bases, and 9 bases had no gene match. The CDR3 DNA follows: TGTGCCAGCAACATGCGGGAGGGCGCCAAGACCCAGTACTTC. It codes for CASNMREGAKTQYF.

This chain connects TRBV20-1 to TRBJ1-1, with TRBD1 identical over 9 bases. The junction had 11 bases not matched to a gene; V was cut back by 0 bases and J by 6 bases. CDR3 length: 16 amino acids. Germline V gene lookup returns CDR1 DFQATT and CDR2 SNEGSKA (reference sequence). In DNA form, the CDR3 reads TGCAGTGCTAGAGAGCTCCCGACAGGGGGAATGGCTGAAGCTTTCTTT. This sequence encodes CSARELPTGGMAEAFF.

This clonotype was found a few times. The rearrangement uses TRBV10-3 and TRBJ2-7, with 7 bases identical to TRBD1. Losses at the gene ends were 4 bases for V and 3 bases for J; bases not matched to a gene: 6. The germline V gene encodes CDR1 ENHRY and CDR2 SYGVKD. This CDR3 is 14 amino acids long. CDR3 sequence (DNA): TGTGCCATCAGTGCCGGGACAGATTACTACGAGCAGTACTTC. This sequence encodes CAISAGTDYYEQYF.

V gene TRBV29-1 combines with J gene TRBJ2-2, with D unresolved. Per the germline V gene, CDR1 is SQVTM and CDR2 is ANQGSEA. Trimming removed 7 bases at V and 0 bases at J, with 12 bases between. The CDR3 covers 14 residues. The CDR3 DNA reads TGCAGCGCAGGCAAGAGCGCGAACACCGGGGAGCTGTTTTTT. Amino acid sequence: CSAGKSANTGELFF.

The chain carries TRBV3-1 and TRBJ1-5; D might be TRBD1 (5 bases). Trimming took off 0 bases at V and 0 bases at J, with 9 bases between the two ends. CDR3 length equals 16 residues. The germline V gene encodes CDR1 LGHDT and CDR2 YNNKEL (reference sequence). CDR3 nucleotide sequence: TGTGCCAGCAGCCAAGATGGGACGGTTAGCAATCAGCCCCAGCATTTT. Protein sequence: CASSQDGTVSNQPQHF.

The chain couples TRBV2 to TRBJ1-2; 9 positions match TRBD1. V shed 8 bases and J 1 base; nucleotides not matched to a gene: 11. The CDR3 runs 16 residues. CDR1 and CDR2 from the germline V gene are SNHLY and FYNNEI. CDR3 coding DNA: TGTGCCAGCCTATCGCGGGACAGGGTGGATAACTATGGCTACACCTTC. Protein product: CASLSRDRVDNYGYTF. Full variable domain (rest looked up from reference TRBV2 and TRBJ1-2): EPEVTQTPSHQVTQMGQEVILRCVPISNHLYFYWYRQILGQKVEFLVSFYNNEISEKSEIFDDQFSVERPDGSNFTLKIRSTKLEDSAMYFCASLSRDRVDNYGYTFGSGTRLTVV.

This clonotype was picked up a small number of times. Its ends do not fully match the called genes, so a read error is possible. The rearrangement uses TRBV12-3 or TRBV12-4 and TRBJ2-7; a possible D gene is TRBD1 (5 bases). There are 13 residues in the CDR3. The CDR3 loop is CASSLTASCEQYF. DNA of the CDR3: TGTGCCAGCAGTCTGACAGCCTCCTGCGAGCAGTACTTC.

The V and J genes are TRBV25-1 and TRBJ2-5; 9 nucleotides line up with TRBD2. V lost 3 bases to trimming and J lost 2 bases; unmatched junction nucleotides: 7. In germline, CDR1 is MGHDK, CDR2 SYGVNS. The CDR3 length is 16 residues. CDR3 sequence reads: CASSELAGAFQETQYF. In DNA, the CDR3 is TGTGCCAGCAGTGAGTTAGCGGGAGCCTTTCAAGAGACCCAGTACTTC.

This clonotype has just a few counts. The chain carries TRBV12-5 and TRBJ1-2; D call uncertain. The CDR3 covers 13 residues. Germline V gene data show CDR1 as LGHNT and CDR2 as FRNRAP. V lost 0 bases to trimming and J lost 4 bases, with 6 bases between them. The CDR3 nucleotides read TGTGCTAGTGGTTTGGTCACCTCCTATGGCTACACCTTC. As protein: CASGLVTSYGYTF. The complete variable domain, with remaining parts taken from reference TRBV12-5 and TRBJ1-2, reads DARVTQTPRHKVTEMGQEVTMRCQPILGHNTVFWYRQTMMQGLELLAYFRNRAPLDDSGMPKDRFSAEMPDATLATLKIQPSEPRDSAVYFCASGLVTSYGYTFGSGTRLTVV.

This clonotype has a single count. The V gene is TRBV7-8, the J gene TRBJ2-4; 7 positions agree with TRBD2. CDR1 and CDR2 (germline): SGHVS, FQNEAQ. The CDR3 totals 14 residues. Trimming at V came to 7 bases and at J to 2 bases, leaving 5 bases not matched to a gene. DNA for the CDR3: TGTGCCAGCATCCCCGGGACTACCAAAAACATTCAGTACTTC. Its translation: CASIPGTTKNIQYF.

V is TRBV12-3 or TRBV12-4 and J is TRBJ2-7; the D gene is possibly TRBD1 (7 bases). The length of the CDR3 is 14 residues. V lost 6 bases, J lost 7 bases, and 19 bases lay in between. The CDR3: CASRATRGVREQYF. In DNA, the CDR3 is TGTGCCAGCAGGGCTACCAGGGGGGTCCGTGAGCAGTACTTC.

The chain carries TRBV20-1 and TRBJ1-2; no firm D call. V lost 6 bases, J lost 13 bases, and 18 bases lay in between. Germline assignment: CDR1 DFQATT and CDR2 SNEGSKA (reference sequence). The CDR3 has 11 amino acids. In DNA form, the CDR3 reads TGCAGTGCCTCCGGACCGCCCGATTCCACCTTC. Translated: CSASGPPDSTF.

V gene TRBV2 combines with J gene TRBJ2-7, with 10 nucleotides matching TRBD1. The CDR3 length is 15 residues. With 7 bases clipped from V and 1 base from J, the junction kept 7 bases outside the gene matches. Germline V gene data show CDR1 as SNHLY and CDR2 as FYNNEI. The CDR3, as DNA: TGTGCCAGCACCCAAGGACAGGGGGTGTCCTACGAGCAGTACTTC. Amino acid sequence: CASTQGQGVSYEQYF. The entire variable domain, with the rest obtained from reference TRBV2 and TRBJ2-7, is as follows: EPEVTQTPSHQVTQMGQEVILRCVPISNHLYFYWYRQILGQKVEFLVSFYNNEISEKSEIFDDQFSVERPDGSNFTLKIRSTKLEDSAMYFCASTQGQGVSYEQYFGPGTRLTVT.

This clonotype showed up just once. The junction departs from the called germline gene at one end, perhaps through a read error. The chain combines TRBV20-1 with TRBJ2-3; D is possibly TRBD2 (7 bases). The germline V gene has CDR1 DFQATT and CDR2 SNEGSKA (reference sequence). This CDR3 contains 15 residues. CDR3 nucleotides: TGCAGTGCCAGGGGACGGGGGGTTTCCACAGATAGGCAGTATTTT. It specifies CSARGRGVSTDRQYF.